These T cell receptor beta chains were read from a single sample in a study of blood T cell repertoires in COVID-19. Clones were read by immunoSEQ multiplex PCR, and TCRdb kept only the in-frame ones, dropping some. This table holds about 250,000 clones, more than 70% found once. Source material: peripheral blood. All receptors derive from a man aged 80 or over with acute or convalescent COVID-19. The conserved cysteine and the conserved F or W are not part of the CDR3 here. Each record gives: D gene, V gene, CDR3 protein. A D gene is named only where the DNA matches it firmly.

d_gene: TRBD2; v_gene: TRBV27; CDR3aa: ASFSLSGRVYNEQF
d_gene: -; v_gene: TRBV12-3/TRBV12-4; CDR3aa: ASSWGEVGELF
d_gene: -; v_gene: TRBV2; CDR3aa: ASSEALGGDRGF
d_gene: TRBD2; v_gene: TRBV3-1/TRBV3-2; CDR3aa: ASSHSGLGSGEQF
d_gene: -; v_gene: TRBV5-6; CDR3aa: ASSPYRANQPQH
d_gene: -; v_gene: TRBV30; CDR3aa: AWSVEGNQPQH
d_gene: TRBD2; v_gene: TRBV5-1; CDR3aa: ASSLAPGLAGYWEGQF
d_gene: -; v_gene: TRBV4-1; CDR3aa: ASGRQEGYEQY
d_gene: TRBD2; v_gene: TRBV18; CDR3aa: ASSPGLFYEQY
d_gene: -; v_gene: TRBV7-6; CDR3aa: ASSLLNTGSGSPLH
d_gene: -; v_gene: TRBV7-7; CDR3aa: ASSLDRERRTDTQY
d_gene: -; v_gene: TRBV18; CDR3aa: ASSPQKRAQETQY
d_gene: TRBD2; v_gene: TRBV5-1; CDR3aa: ASSLEAGYEQY
d_gene: -; v_gene: TRBV3-1/TRBV3-2; CDR3aa: ASSGGQMGSYEQY
d_gene: TRBD1; v_gene: TRBV5-6; CDR3aa: ASRGLGQFNYGYT
d_gene: TRBD1; v_gene: TRBV30; CDR3aa: AWSLTGAGYT
d_gene: -; v_gene: TRBV15; CDR3aa: ATSTPAAVSSQF
d_gene: TRBD1; v_gene: TRBV29-1; CDR3aa: SVEGTGGRETQY
d_gene: -; v_gene: TRBV7-9; CDR3aa: ASSLFGLPGGELF
d_gene: -; v_gene: TRBV7-2; CDR3aa: ASSWDFRAETQY